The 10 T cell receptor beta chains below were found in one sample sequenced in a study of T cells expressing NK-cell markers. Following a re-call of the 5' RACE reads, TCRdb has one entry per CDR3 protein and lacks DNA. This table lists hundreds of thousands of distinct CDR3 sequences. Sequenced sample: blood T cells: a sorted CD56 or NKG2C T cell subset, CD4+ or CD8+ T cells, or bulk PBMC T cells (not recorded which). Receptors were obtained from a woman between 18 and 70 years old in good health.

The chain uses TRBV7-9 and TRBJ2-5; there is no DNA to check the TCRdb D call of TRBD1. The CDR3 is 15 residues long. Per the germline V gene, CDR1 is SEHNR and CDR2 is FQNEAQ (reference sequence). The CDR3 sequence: CASSLAHRGEETQYF. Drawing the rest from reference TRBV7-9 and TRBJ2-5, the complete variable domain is DTGVSQNPRHKITKRGQNVTFRCDPISEHNRLYWYRQTLGQGPEFLTYFQNEAQLEKSRLLSDRFSAERPKGSFSTLEIQRTEQGDSAMYLCASSLAHRGEETQYFGPGTRLLVL.

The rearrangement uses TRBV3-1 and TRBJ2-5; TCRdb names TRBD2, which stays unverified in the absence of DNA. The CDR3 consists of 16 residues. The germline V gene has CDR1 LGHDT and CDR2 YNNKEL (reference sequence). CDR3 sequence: CASSPPTSGAKETQYF.

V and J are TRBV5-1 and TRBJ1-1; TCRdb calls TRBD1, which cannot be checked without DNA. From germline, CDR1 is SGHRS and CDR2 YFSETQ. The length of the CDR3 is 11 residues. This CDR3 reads CASSLGQEAFF.

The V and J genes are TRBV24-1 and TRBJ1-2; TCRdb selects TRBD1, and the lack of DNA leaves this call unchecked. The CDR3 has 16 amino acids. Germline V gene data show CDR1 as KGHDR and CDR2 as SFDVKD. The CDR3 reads CATSDLRTESNYGYTF.

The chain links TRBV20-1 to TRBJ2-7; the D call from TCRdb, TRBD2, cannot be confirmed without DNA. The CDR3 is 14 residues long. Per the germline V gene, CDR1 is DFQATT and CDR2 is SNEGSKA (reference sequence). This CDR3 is CSATGLAVPYEQYF.

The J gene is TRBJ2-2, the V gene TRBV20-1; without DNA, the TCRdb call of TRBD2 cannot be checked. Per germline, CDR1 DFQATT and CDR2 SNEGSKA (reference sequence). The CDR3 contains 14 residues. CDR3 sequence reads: CSAPKTRGAGELFF.

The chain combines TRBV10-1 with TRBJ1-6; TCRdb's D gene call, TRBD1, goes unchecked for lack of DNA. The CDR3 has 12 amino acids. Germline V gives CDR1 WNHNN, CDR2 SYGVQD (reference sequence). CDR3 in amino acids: CASSDQGSPLHF.

This CDR3 is CASSLIFMGKPNTGELFF. The genes are TRBV7-6 and TRBJ2-2. The CDR3 loop spans 18 amino acids. Germline CDR1 is SGHVS and CDR2 is FNYEAQ.

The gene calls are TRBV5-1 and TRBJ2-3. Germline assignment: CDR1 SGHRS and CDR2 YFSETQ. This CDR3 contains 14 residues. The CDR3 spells CASCLRPSTDTQYF.

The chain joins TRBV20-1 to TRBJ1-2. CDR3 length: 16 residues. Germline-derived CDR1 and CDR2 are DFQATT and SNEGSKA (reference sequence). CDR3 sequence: CSASASVKLLGSGYTF.